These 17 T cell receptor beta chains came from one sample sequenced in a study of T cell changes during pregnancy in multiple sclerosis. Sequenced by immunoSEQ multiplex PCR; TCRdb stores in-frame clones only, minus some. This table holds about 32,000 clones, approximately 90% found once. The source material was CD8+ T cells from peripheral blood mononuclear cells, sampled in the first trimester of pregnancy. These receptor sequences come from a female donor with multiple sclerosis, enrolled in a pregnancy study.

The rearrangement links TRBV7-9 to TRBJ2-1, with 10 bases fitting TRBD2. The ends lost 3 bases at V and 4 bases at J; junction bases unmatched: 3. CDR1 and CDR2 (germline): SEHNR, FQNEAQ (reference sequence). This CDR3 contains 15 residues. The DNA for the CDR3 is TGTGCCAGCAGCTTTCTAGCGGGAGATTACAATGAGCAGTTCTTC. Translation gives CASSFLAGDYNEQFF.

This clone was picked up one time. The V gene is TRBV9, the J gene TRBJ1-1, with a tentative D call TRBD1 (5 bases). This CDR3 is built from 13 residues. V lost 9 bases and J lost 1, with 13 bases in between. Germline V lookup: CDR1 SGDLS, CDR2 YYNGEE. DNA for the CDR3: TGTGCCACTAGTCTCGGGGGGAACACTGAAGCTTTCTTT. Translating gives CATSLGGNTEAFF.

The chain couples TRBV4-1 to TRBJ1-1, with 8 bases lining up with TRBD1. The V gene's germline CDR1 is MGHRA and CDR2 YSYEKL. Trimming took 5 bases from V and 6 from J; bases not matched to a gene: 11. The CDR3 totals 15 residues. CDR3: CASSYRQGNPAEAFF. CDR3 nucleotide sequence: TGCGCCAGCAGCTACCGACAGGGGAATCCTGCTGAAGCTTTCTTT.

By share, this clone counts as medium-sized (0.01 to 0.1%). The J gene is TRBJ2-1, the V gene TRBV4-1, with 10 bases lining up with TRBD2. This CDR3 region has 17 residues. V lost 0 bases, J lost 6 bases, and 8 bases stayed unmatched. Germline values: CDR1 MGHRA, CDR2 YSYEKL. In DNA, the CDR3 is TGCGCCAGCAGCCAAGAGGTTAGCGGGAGGAGGGGCAATGAGCAGTTCTTC. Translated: CASSQEVSGRRGNEQFF.

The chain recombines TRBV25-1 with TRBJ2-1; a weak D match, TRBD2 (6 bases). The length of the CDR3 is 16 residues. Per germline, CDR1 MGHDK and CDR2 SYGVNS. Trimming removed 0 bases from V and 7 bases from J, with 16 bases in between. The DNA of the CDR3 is TGTGCCAGCAGTGAATATATCTCGCGGGAAGGGAATGAGCAGTTCTTC. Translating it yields CASSEYISREGNEQFF.

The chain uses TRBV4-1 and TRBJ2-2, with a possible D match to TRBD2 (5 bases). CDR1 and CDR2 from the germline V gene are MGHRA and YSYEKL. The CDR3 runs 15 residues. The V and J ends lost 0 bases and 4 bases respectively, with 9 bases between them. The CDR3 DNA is TGCGCCAGCAGCCAAGAACTAGAGAGCACCGGGGAGCTGTTTTTT. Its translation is CASSQELESTGELFF.

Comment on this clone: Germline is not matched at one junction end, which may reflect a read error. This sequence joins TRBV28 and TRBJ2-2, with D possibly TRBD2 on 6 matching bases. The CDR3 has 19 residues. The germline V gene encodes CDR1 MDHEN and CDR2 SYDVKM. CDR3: CASSFSSFLGLANTGELFF. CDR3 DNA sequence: TGTGCCAGCAGTTTTTCTTCTTTCCTCGGGCTAGCGAATACCGGGGAGCTGTTTTTT.

The CDR3 protein is CASGALAGFNEQFF. As DNA, the CDR3 is TGTGCCAGCGGCGCGCTAGCGGGGTTCAATGAGCAGTTCTTC. The rearrangement uses TRBV28 and TRBJ2-1, with 9 bases that match TRBD2. The CDR3 is 14 amino acids. CDR1 and CDR2 from the germline V gene are MDHEN and SYDVKM. After removal of 8 bases from V and 6 bases from J, the junction contained 8 bases not matched to a gene.

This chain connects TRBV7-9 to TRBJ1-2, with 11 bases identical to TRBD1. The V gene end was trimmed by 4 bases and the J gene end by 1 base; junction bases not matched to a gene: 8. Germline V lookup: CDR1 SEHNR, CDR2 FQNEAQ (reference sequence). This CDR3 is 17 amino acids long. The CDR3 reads CASSSRDRGTLNYGYTF. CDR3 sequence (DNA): TGTGCCAGCAGCTCCCGGGACAGGGGGACACTTAACTATGGCTACACCTTC.

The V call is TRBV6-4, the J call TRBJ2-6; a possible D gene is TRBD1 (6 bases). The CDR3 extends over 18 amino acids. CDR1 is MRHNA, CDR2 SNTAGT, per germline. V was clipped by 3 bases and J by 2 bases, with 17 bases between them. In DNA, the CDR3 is TGTGCCAGCAGTGATCGACATCTTTACAGGGCTGGGGCCAACGTCCTGACTTTC. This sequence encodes CASSDRHLYRAGANVLTF.

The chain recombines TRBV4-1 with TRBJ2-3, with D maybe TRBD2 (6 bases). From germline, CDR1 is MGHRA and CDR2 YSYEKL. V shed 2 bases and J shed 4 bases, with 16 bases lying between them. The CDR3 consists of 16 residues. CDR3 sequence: CASSQPTSDPSDTQYF. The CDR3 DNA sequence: TGCGCCAGCAGCCAACCGACTAGTGATCCGTCAGATACGCAGTATTTT.

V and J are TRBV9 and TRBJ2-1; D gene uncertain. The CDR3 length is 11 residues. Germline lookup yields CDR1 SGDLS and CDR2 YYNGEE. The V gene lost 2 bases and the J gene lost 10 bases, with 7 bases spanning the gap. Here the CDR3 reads CASSVSGEQFF. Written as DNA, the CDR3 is TGTGCCAGCAGCGTTTCCGGGGAGCAGTTCTTC.

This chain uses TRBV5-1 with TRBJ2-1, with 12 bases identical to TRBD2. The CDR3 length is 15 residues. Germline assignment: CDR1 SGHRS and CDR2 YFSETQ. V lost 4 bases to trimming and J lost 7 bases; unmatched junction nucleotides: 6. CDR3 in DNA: TGCGCCAGCAGCCAAGGGACTAGCGGGTCGAATGAGCAGTTCTTC. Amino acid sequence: CASSQGTSGSNEQFF.

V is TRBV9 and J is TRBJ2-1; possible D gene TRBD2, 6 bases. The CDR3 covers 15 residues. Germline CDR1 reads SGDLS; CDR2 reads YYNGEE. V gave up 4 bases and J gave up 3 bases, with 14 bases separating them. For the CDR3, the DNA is TGTGCCAGCAGCCCCCGGGAGAAGGGCTACAATGAGCAGTTCTTC. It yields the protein CASSPREKGYNEQFF.

The chain's CDR3 is CASSLRGGANTGELFF. CDR3 DNA: TGTGCCAGCAGCCTTCGGGGAGGCGCGAACACCGGGGAGCTGTTTTTT. The rearrangement uses TRBV27 and TRBJ2-2; D might be TRBD2 (6 bases). Germline CDR1 MNHEY, CDR2 SMNVEV (reference sequence). V was clipped by 6 bases and J by 0 bases, with 14 bases between them. The CDR3 contains 16 residues.

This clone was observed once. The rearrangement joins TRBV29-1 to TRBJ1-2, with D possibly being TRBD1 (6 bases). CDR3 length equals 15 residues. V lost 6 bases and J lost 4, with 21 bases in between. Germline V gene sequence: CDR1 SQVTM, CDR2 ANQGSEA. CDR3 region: CSVVSPGVLGYGYTF. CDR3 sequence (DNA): TGCAGCGTGGTGTCCCCAGGGGTTCTGGGCTATGGCTACACCTTC.

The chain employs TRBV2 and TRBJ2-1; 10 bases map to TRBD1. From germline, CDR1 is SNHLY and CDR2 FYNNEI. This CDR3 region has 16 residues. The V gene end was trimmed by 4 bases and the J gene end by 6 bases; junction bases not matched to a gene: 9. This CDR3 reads CASSVGTGVLGNEQFF. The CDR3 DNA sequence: TGTGCCAGCAGTGTGGGGACAGGGGTGTTAGGCAATGAGCAGTTCTTC.